This T cell receptor (beta chain) is drawn from a study of blood T cells in healthy people across ages. As for the study in general: T cells yielded about one barcoded beta molecule per two cells through template switching. General study findings and limits: A conclusive naive versus antigen-experienced comparison was prevented by the unsorted PBMCs.

Sample-barcoded 5' priming and a J-beta primer mix drove a second PCR of about 6 to 12 cycles. All cDNA molecules were each tagged by a template-switch adaptor with 12 random nucleotides. MiXCR was run by TCRdb on the 5' RACE reads, yielding one entry per CDR3 protein. The table records some 1,500,000 distinct CDR3 sequences, approximately 39% of them present only once. The CDR3 extends over 21 amino acids. Germline CDR1 reads SGHAT; CDR2 reads FQDESV (reference sequence). V dropped 4 bases and J dropped 7 bases, with 38 bases sitting between them. Concerning this clonotype itself: Its antigen is not identified.

The source of this sequence is a woman aged 18-30 years in good health. V gene TRBV11-1 combines with J gene TRBJ2-7; D might be TRBD1 or TRBD2, each matching 5 bases. The sequencing sample was made of blood. CDR3 loop: CASSSRVGRVRSRGSYNEQYF. Here the CDR3 DNA reads TGTGCCAGCAGCTCAAGAGTGGGACGAGTGCGGAGTCGTGGCTCCTACAATGAGCAGTACTTC.